A selection of T cell receptor beta chains follows, all from one sample in a study of CD8+ T cells in alopecia areata. Method: immunoSEQ multiplex PCR; TCRdb's copy keeps in-frame clones and lacks some. The profile shows around 100,000 clones, about 60% of them singletons. Sequenced: CD4+ T cells sorted from blood. The receptors were gathered from a human donor in good health. The conserved cysteine and the conserved F or W are not part of the CDR3 here. Clone size appears in some rows only: once, few, many, or a class for an expanded clone.

TRBV7-9	TRBJ2-7	NA	ASTTDGNSYEQY
TRBV27	TRBJ2-2	NA	ASSGGRRNTGELF
TRBV10-3	TRBJ2-2	few	AIGGGANTGELF
TRBV7-9	TRBJ2-2	NA	ASSRGTGELF
TRBV27	TRBJ2-3	NA	ASSFLGNTDTQY
TRBV2	TRBJ2-7	NA	ASSAQGGPTYEQY
TRBV29-1	TRBJ1-5	many	SVMGDGNQPQH
TRBV19	TRBJ2-1	few	ASRSRRNEQF
TRBV7-9	TRBJ2-1	NA	ASSSARGYNEQF
TRBV4-2	TRBJ2-3	few	ASPTRRLYIPLNTDTQY
TRBV5-4	TRBJ1-6	NA	ASSAAGTGGSPLH
TRBV7-8	TRBJ2-5	few	ASSSPPRGRTRRTQY
TRBV5-1	TRBJ2-5	NA	ASSLTSTQETQY
TRBV5-1	TRBJ2-7	few	ASSVEGRREQY
TRBV5-1	TRBJ1-5	medium-sized	ASSFGTQSNQPQH
TRBV30	TRBJ2-2	few	AWTTFDSSTGELF
TRBV2	TRBJ2-7	NA	ASRGSSGSYEQY
TRBV23-1	TRBJ1-1	NA	ASTLRGQGAVLGTEAF
TRBV29-1	TRBJ2-2	few	SASGLANTGELF
TRBV19	TRBJ1-2	NA	ASRLPGQGPNYGYT
TRBV5-1	TRBJ1-4	NA	ASSPGQGPPELF
TRBV19	TRBJ1-2	NA	ASSAGQGGYGYT
TRBV13	TRBJ2-3	NA	ASSVSGGTDTQY
TRBV29-1	TRBJ2-7	NA	SVKGSHLIGTSEQY
TRBV30	TRBJ1-2	NA	AWSVLGGSVGYT
TRBV19	TRBJ1-5	few	ASSRAAGPQH
TRBV11-3	TRBJ2-2	NA	ASSLGLGQGAGELF
TRBV4-1	TRBJ2-5	NA	ASSQATGTGGETQY
TRBV28	TRBJ2-1	NA	ASLRQGRWSNEQF
TRBV5-1	TRBJ1-1	NA	ASNLGQTNTEAF
TRBV29-1	TRBJ1-1	NA	SVDPRMNTEAF
TRBV6-5	TRBJ2-5	few	ASKPRTSGETQY
TRBV29-1	TRBJ1-1	NA	SPNRDGNTEAF
TRBV28	TRBJ2-7	NA	ASSSYRPEQY
TRBV28	TRBJ2-7	NA	ASSFRRGGRYEQY
TRBV9	TRBJ1-2	NA	ASSVEGFYGYT
TRBV7-2	TRBJ1-4	NA	ASSLSGTRNEKLF
TRBV30	TRBJ1-2	NA	AWSVPGTANYGYT
TRBV7-2	TRBJ2-3	NA	ASSFGGLFTDTQY
TRBV2	TRBJ2-7	few	ASSVGGNEQY
TRBV19	TRBJ1-2	NA	ASRLTTDTIYGYT
TRBV6-5	TRBJ2-7	NA	ASSSPRLDEQY
TRBV27	TRBJ1-6	NA	ASARAAYNSPLH
TRBV5-1	TRBJ2-1	few	ASSLASSYNEQF
TRBV29-1	TRBJ1-1	NA	SGEEGQGHTEAF
TRBV25-1	TRBJ2-3	few	ASSEYLTSGSTDTQY
TRBV5-4	TRBJ2-1	few	ASSLGGAAGNEQF
TRBV11-2	TRBJ1-1	NA	ASNSKIGWTGNTEAF